These 27 T cell receptor beta chains were sequenced from one sample in a study of T-cell memory formation after mild COVID-19 (TCRdb year 2021). Libraries were prepared through 5' RACE. The sample was run on an Illumina NovaSeq 6000. The raw public data were reprocessed by TCRdb itself: fastp quality trimming at Q25, MiXCR clonotype calling, in-frame beta chains only. Each CDR3 protein gets just one entry, which takes the most common genes and DNA from the rows behind it. The sample table holds some 120,000 distinct CDR3 sequences, of which 17% were seen once. The ten largest clones add up to approximately 5.5% of the sample. The sample taken for sequencing was PBMCs or a T cell subset sorted from them (not recorded which). Every receptor here comes from a man aged 18 to 29 who had mild COVID-19 (a few samples of this study predate the infection). The sample titles of this study are shuffled in the database, so cell type and time point are left out; the donor was told from shared clones.

This chain connects TRBV7-2 to TRBJ2-5; the D gene is possibly TRBD2 (5 bases). V lost 0 bases and J 10 bases, leaving 12 bases between the germline ends. The CDR3 runs to 13 residues. Germline CDR1 and CDR2: SGHTA and FQGNSA. The CDR3 DNA is TGTGCCAGCAGCTTAGCGTGGGGAGATGGCCAGTACTTC. This sequence encodes CASSLAWGDGQYF.

J is TRBJ2-2 and V is TRBV7-9; possibly TRBD1 for D (6 bases). This CDR3 comprises 15 residues. Germline CDR1 reads SEHNR; CDR2 reads FQNEAQ (reference sequence). The V end was cut by 5 bases, the J end by 4 bases, with 14 bases between. The CDR3 coding sequence is TGTGCCAGCAGCGTCGGGACACTTCCCACCGGGGAGCTGTTTTTT. This translates into CASSVGTLPTGELFF.

There are a few counts of this clonotype. V and J are TRBV3-1 and TRBJ1-1; D is possibly TRBD1 (5 bases). With 0 bases removed from V and 4 bases from J, the gap between germline ends came to 18 bases. The CDR3 is made up of 17 amino acids. Germline values: CDR1 LGHDT, CDR2 YNNKEL (reference sequence). CDR3 sequence (DNA): TGTGCCAGCAGCCAAGATCTTGTCCGGGGACGAAGCACTGAAGCTTTCTTT. It codes for CASSQDLVRGRSTEAFF. The full variable domain, in which reference TRBV3-1 and TRBJ1-1 provide the parts outside the CDR3, is DTAVSQTPKYLVTQMGNDKSIKCEQNLGHDTMYWYKQDSKKFLKIMFSYNNKELIINETVPNRFSPKSPDKAHLNLHINSLELGDSAVYFCASSQDLVRGRSTEAFFGQGTRLTVV.

In this sample, this clonotype turned up many times. The rearrangement joins TRBV5-1 to TRBJ2-3; possible D gene TRBD2, 5 bases. In germline, CDR1 is SGHRS, CDR2 YFSETQ. The CDR3 runs 16 residues. V shed 1 base and J shed 1 base, with 13 bases lying between them. The CDR3 DNA reads as TGCGCCAGCAGCTTGCAAGGGTACGGGGGCACAGATACGCAGTATTTT. This encodes CASSLQGYGGTDTQYF.

This clonotype was found many times. A junction boundary mismatches the germline segment, possibly from a read error. The chain combines TRBV12-3 or TRBV12-4 with TRBJ2-5, with 7 bases lining up with TRBD1. The CDR3 length is 14 residues. CDR3 sequence: CASSLAGGPETQYF. DNA for the CDR3: TGCGCCAGCAGCTTGGCAGGGGGACCGGAGACCCAGTACTTC.

The CDR3 here is CASTYLDRSYGYTF. The CDR3 coding sequence is TGTGCCAGCACGTACCTCGACAGGTCCTATGGCTACACCTTC. V gene TRBV7-2 combines with J gene TRBJ1-2; tentative D call: TRBD1 (6 bases). The CDR3 length is 14 residues. Trimming stripped 7 bases from V and 4 bases from J, with 16 bases between. CDR1 and CDR2 from the germline V gene are SGHTA and FQGNSA.

This clonotype was recorded at least ten times. This sequence joins TRBV5-1 and TRBJ2-7; TRBD1 matches at 9 bases. The V gene end was trimmed by 3 bases and the J gene end by 5 bases; junction bases not matched to a gene: 3. Germline V gene lookup returns CDR1 SGHRS and CDR2 YFSETQ. There are 13 residues in the CDR3. CDR3 bases: TGCGCCAGCAGCTGGGACAGGGTCAACGAGCAGTACGTC. This encodes CASSWDRVNEQYV.

The V call is TRBV27, the J call TRBJ2-7; 8 bases map to TRBD2. J was trimmed by 0 bases and V by 6 bases; bases with no gene match: 13. The CDR3 extends over 17 amino acids. Germline lookup yields CDR1 MNHEY and CDR2 SMNVEV (reference sequence). This CDR3 is CASSYAGGGFSSYEQYF. In nucleotides, the CDR3 is TGTGCCAGCAGCTATGCGGGGGGCGGTTTTAGCTCCTACGAGCAGTACTTC.

The chain employs TRBV29-1 and TRBJ2-7; maybe TRBD2 (5 bases). Trimming cost V 4 bases and J 5 bases, with 12 bases left between them. Germline V CDR1 and CDR2: SQVTM, ANQGSEA. The CDR3 has 12 amino acids. CDR3 sequence (DNA): TGCAGCGTTGCCCACATCGGGAACGAGCAGTACTTC. Its translation is CSVAHIGNEQYF.

A few counts support this clonotype. The chain links TRBV7-7 to TRBJ2-7; tentative D call: TRBD2 (7 bases). CDR1 and CDR2 from the germline V gene are SSHAT and FNYEAQ (reference sequence). The ends were cut back, 2 bases at V and 3 bases at J, with 14 bases in the middle. The CDR3 consists of 15 residues. CDR3 DNA: TGTGCCAGCAGCTTACGAGGGGGGGGCAACTACGAGCAGTACTTC. Encoded protein: CASSLRGGGNYEQYF.

The table lists this clonotype with many counts. The CDR3 loop is CASSFQGKNYEQYF. In DNA, the CDR3 is TGTGCCAGCAGCTTCCAGGGTAAGAACTACGAGCAGTACTTC. The V call is TRBV7-2, the J call TRBJ2-7, with D possibly TRBD1 on 5 matching bases. Germline loops: CDR1 SGHTA, CDR2 FQGNSA. The germline V and J ends were trimmed by 3 bases and 3 bases, with 12 bases remaining between them. This CDR3 region has 14 residues.

The chain has TRBV6-1 and TRBJ2-6, with D perhaps TRBD1 (6 bases). CDR1 and CDR2 from the germline V gene are MNHNS and SASEGT. The CDR3 is 17 residues long. V lost 4 bases and J lost 3, with 16 bases in between. The CDR3 loop reads CASSGPGAGSGANVLTF. CDR3 bases: TGTGCCAGCAGTGGTCCAGGGGCAGGGAGTGGGGCCAACGTCCTGACTTTC.

This sequence joins TRBV9 and TRBJ2-3; D is unclear. V gave up 0 bases and J gave up 4 bases, with 9 bases separating them. CDR1 is SGDLS and CDR2 is YYNGEE in the germline V gene. The CDR3 has 14 residues. CDR3 sequence (DNA): TGTGCCAGCAGCGTAGGTCAGGCAGCAGATACGCAGTATTTT. The encoded protein is CASSVGQAADTQYF. Filled out from reference TRBV9 and TRBJ2-3, the complete variable domain reads DSGVTQTPKHLITATGQRVTLRCSPRSGDLSVYWYQQSLDQGLQFLIQYYNGEERAKGNILERFSAQQFPDLHSELNLSSLELGDSALYFCASSVGQAADTQYFGPGTRLTVL.

The chain couples TRBV18 to TRBJ1-1, with 9 nucleotides matching TRBD1. CDR3 size: 16 residues. CDR1 and CDR2 from the germline V gene are KGHSH and LQKENI. The V gene end was trimmed by 6 bases and the J gene end by 3 bases; junction bases not matched to a gene: 11. CDR3 nucleotides: TGTGCCAGCTCGCCGGGACAGGGAAGCTTGTACACTGAAGCTTTCTTT. It is translated as CASSPGQGSLYTEAFF.

The table lists this clonotype with a few counts. This chain joins TRBV18 and TRBJ2-7, with D possibly called TRBD1 or TRBD2 (5 bases each). Trimming removed 6 bases from V and 4 bases from J, with 16 bases in between. This CDR3 is 14 amino acids long. Germline values: CDR1 KGHSH, CDR2 LQKENI. CDR3 loop: CASSPGTRLYEQYF. CDR3 in DNA: TGTGCCAGCTCCCCCGGGACCAGACTTTACGAGCAGTACTTC.

This clonotype was seen only a few times. CDR3 amino acids: CASSQDLINYHSSTDTQYF. The CDR3 bases are TGCGCCAGCAGCCAAGATCTGATTAACTACCATTCTAGCACAGATACGCAGTATTTT. This rearrangement joins TRBV4-3 to TRBJ2-3; D ambiguous. The CDR3 length is 19 residues. The V end lost 0 bases, the J end lost 0 bases, and 19 bases lay between the germline ends. CDR1 is LGHNA, CDR2 YSLEER, per germline.

This clonotype was detected ten times or more. V is TRBV20-1 and J is TRBJ2-5, with TRBD2 matching 7 bases. Germline trimming cut 5 bases from V and 5 bases from J; bases unmatched to any gene: 11. The CDR3 totals 14 residues. Germline values: CDR1 DFQATT, CDR2 SNEGSKA (reference sequence). The CDR3 loop reads CSAQTMRTSETQYF. For the CDR3, the DNA is TGCAGTGCTCAGACGATGAGGACTAGTGAGACCCAGTACTTC.

This clonotype has just a few counts. The chain employs TRBV4-3 and TRBJ2-7; 10 positions match TRBD1. Trimming at V came to 0 bases and at J to 3 bases, leaving 17 bases not matched to a gene. This CDR3 region has 20 residues. Germline CDR1 is LGHNA and CDR2 is YSLEER. The CDR3 loop reads CASSQDSSPLRGQGGYEQYV. The CDR3 bases are TGCGCCAGCAGCCAAGATTCGAGCCCCCTCCGAGGACAGGGGGGCTACGAGCAGTACGTC.

This clonotype was seen only a few times. This chain uses TRBV11-2 with TRBJ2-1; D ambiguous. Trimming took 8 bases from V and 6 from J, leaving 14 bases between them. This CDR3 comprises 13 residues. Germline V CDR1 and CDR2: SGHAT, FQNNGV. CDR3 in DNA: TGTGCCAGCCGGTCGGGTAGCTTCAATGAGCAGTTCTTC. Its translation: CASRSGSFNEQFF.

This clonotype was seen only a few times. CDR3 residues: CASSCEEGLSHEQYV. CDR3 nucleotide sequence: TGTGCCAGCAGTTGTGAGGAGGGGTTGTCCCACGAGCAGTACGTC. V usage is TRBV6-5 and J usage is TRBJ2-7; D may be TRBD2 (6 bases). This CDR3 spans 15 amino acids. The ends were cut back, 4 bases at V and 5 bases at J, with 18 bases in the middle. Germline V gene lookup returns CDR1 MNHEY and CDR2 SVGAGI.

The chain uses TRBV5-1 and TRBJ1-1, with D possibly matching TRBD1 (6 bases). The ends were cut back, 0 bases at V and 6 bases at J, with 9 bases in the middle. This CDR3 contains 13 residues. Looked up from germline, CDR1 is SGHRS and CDR2 is YFSETQ. The CDR3 spells CASSLGEGAEAFF. CDR3 in DNA: TGCGCCAGCAGCTTGGGGGAGGGGGCTGAAGCTTTCTTT.

V and J are TRBV6-5 and TRBJ1-2; 7 positions agree with TRBD1. The CDR3 loop spans 14 amino acids. Germline CDR1 is MNHEY and CDR2 is SVGAGI. The J segment lost 3 bases and the V segment lost 7 bases, leaving 8 bases of the junction unmatched. The DNA for the CDR3 is TGTGCCAGCAAGACAGGGAAAACGTACTATGGCTACACCTTC. It encodes CASKTGKTYYGYTF.

This clonotype was detected ten times or more. This chain connects TRBV28 to TRBJ1-5; D not certain. This CDR3 is built from 13 residues. V was clipped by 7 bases and J by 7 bases, with 14 bases between them. Germline V gene lookup returns CDR1 MDHEN and CDR2 SYDVKM. The CDR3: CASNQPPSQPQHF. The CDR3 nucleotides read TGTGCCAGCAACCAACCCCCGTCGCAGCCCCAGCATTTT.

The chain is built from TRBV9 and TRBJ2-2, with D hard to call. Deletions cut 4 bases from V and 0 bases from J, with 10 bases between. This CDR3 comprises 15 residues. In germline, CDR1 is SGDLS, CDR2 YYNGEE. CDR3 region: CASSLGLTNTGELFF. CDR3 DNA: TGTGCCAGCAGCTTAGGATTAACGAACACCGGGGAGCTGTTTTTT.

This clonotype was observed at least ten times. The chain has TRBV12-3 or TRBV12-4 and TRBJ1-1, with a possible D match to TRBD1 (6 bases). The CDR3 loop spans 12 amino acids. Between the trimmed V and J ends, which lost 6 bases and 4 bases, there was a span of 9 bases. CDR3 nucleotide sequence: TGTGCCAGCAGACAGGGTATCACTGAAGCTTTCTTT. It encodes CASRQGITEAFF.

This clonotype appeared many times. The V gene is TRBV4-2, the J gene TRBJ2-4; D is unclear. Germline CDR1 reads LGHNA; CDR2 reads YNFKEQ. The CDR3 consists of 11 residues. V was pared by 3 bases and J by 9 bases, with 6 bases between. CDR3 coding DNA: TGTGCCAGCAGCCAGGGCAGCATTCAGTACTTC. Translation: CASSQGSIQYF.

CDR3 in DNA: TGCAGTGCAAACCTAGCGGGGGGCTCCTTCTCCTACGAGCAGTACTTC. Translation gives CSANLAGGSFSYEQYF. The chain carries TRBV20-1 and TRBJ2-7, with TRBD2 identical over 11 bases. The V gene's germline CDR1 is DFQATT and CDR2 SNEGSKA (reference sequence). The CDR3 runs to 16 residues. The junction had 10 bases not matched to a gene; V was cut back by 6 bases and J by 0 bases.